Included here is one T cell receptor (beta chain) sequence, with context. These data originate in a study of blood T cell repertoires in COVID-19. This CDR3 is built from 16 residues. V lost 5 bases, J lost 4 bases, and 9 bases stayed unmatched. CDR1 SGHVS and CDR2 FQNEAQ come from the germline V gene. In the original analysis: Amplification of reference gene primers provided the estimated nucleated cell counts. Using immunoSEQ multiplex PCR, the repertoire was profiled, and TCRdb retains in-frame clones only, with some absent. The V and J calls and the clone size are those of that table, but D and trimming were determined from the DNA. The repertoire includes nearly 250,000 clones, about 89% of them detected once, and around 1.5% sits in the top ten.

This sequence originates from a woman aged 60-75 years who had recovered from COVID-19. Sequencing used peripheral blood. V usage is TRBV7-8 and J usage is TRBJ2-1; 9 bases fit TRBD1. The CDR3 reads CASSPSRTGVYNEQFF. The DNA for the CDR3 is TGTGCCAGCAGCCCGTCCCGGACAGGGGTGTACAATGAGCAGTTCTTC.